Listed here are 22 T cell receptor beta chains from one sample, sequenced in a study of T cell clones after liver transplantation. TCRdb keeps only in-frame clones here, not all; method: immunoSEQ multiplex PCR. The sample carries 65,000 to 85,000 clones, around four fifths recorded once. Sequenced here: CD4+ T cells from blood, sampled roughly 48 months after liver transplant. Receptor source: a human patient who received a liver transplant. Some T cells may have originated in the graft donor.

This chain links TRBV28 with TRBJ2-1; D remains ambiguous. This CDR3 region has 11 residues. V lost 3 bases and J lost 9, with 6 bases in between. Germline values: CDR1 MDHEN, CDR2 SYDVKM. The CDR3: CASSLGSEQFF. CDR3 nucleotide sequence: TGTGCCAGCAGTTTGGGCAGTGAGCAGTTCTTC.

This rearrangement joins TRBV21-1 to TRBJ2-3. TRBV21-1 is a documented pseudogene. The CDR3 loop spans 16 amino acids. CDR3 loop: CASSKNYRGRPDTQYF. DNA for the CDR3: TGTGCCAGCAGCAAAAATTATCGGGGGCGGCCAGATACGCAGTATTTT.

This clone appeared a single time. The chain joins TRBV6-5 to TRBJ2-2; TRBD2 matches at 11 bases. The CDR3 runs 15 residues. From germline, CDR1 is MNHEY and CDR2 SVGAGI. V lost 4 bases, J lost 5 bases, and 3 bases stayed unmatched. CDR3 nucleotide sequence: TGTGCCAGCAGTTCGCCTAGCGGGGGGACCGGGGAGCTGTTTTTT. Its translation: CASSSPSGGTGELFF.

V gene TRBV7-3 combines with J gene TRBJ2-3; TRBD1 aligns across 9 bases. The junction had 7 bases not matched to a gene; V was cut back by 5 bases and J by 4 bases. This CDR3 is 15 amino acids long. CDR1 and CDR2 (germline): SGHTA, FQGTGA. CDR3: CASSLTGGFSDTQYF. DNA for the CDR3: TGTGCCAGCAGCCTGACAGGGGGGTTTTCAGATACGCAGTATTTT.

J is TRBJ2-3 and V is TRBV10-3; unclear D gene. V gave up 4 bases and J gave up 6 bases, with 8 bases separating them. The germline CDR1 and CDR2 sequences are ENHRY and SYGVKD. The CDR3 has 12 residues. The DNA for the CDR3 is TGTGCCATCAGTGCCCAAGGGGATACGCAGTATTTT. Translating it yields CAISAQGDTQYF.

V and J are TRBV5-1 and TRBJ1-2; D gene ambiguous. Germline CDR1 is SGHRS and CDR2 is YFSETQ. The CDR3 length is 13 residues. V shed 0 bases and J shed 1 base, with 4 bases lying between them. The CDR3: CASSLDSNYGYTF. DNA of the CDR3: TGCGCCAGCAGCTTGGACAGTAACTATGGCTACACCTTC.

The CDR3 coding sequence is TGTGCCAGCAGCCGCATGGGTTTCGGACCGTCCGAAGCTTTCTTT. The encoded protein is CASSRMGFGPSEAFF. V usage is TRBV7-9 and J usage is TRBJ1-1; D ambiguous. The CDR3 is made up of 15 amino acids. The V gene lost 5 bases and the J gene lost 8 bases, with 21 bases spanning the gap. CDR1 SEHNR and CDR2 FQNEAQ come from the germline V gene (reference sequence).

V usage is TRBV2 and J usage is TRBJ1-2; 9 positions agree with TRBD1. The CDR3 is 14 residues long. Unmatched junction bases numbered 9, after V lost 6 bases and J lost 7 bases. Germline V gene data show CDR1 as SNHLY and CDR2 as FYNNEI. The CDR3 DNA reads as TGTGCCAGCAGGATGACAGGGGGATCTGGTGGCTACACCTTC. Translating gives CASRMTGGSGGYTF. Variable domain in full (rest from reference TRBV2 and TRBJ1-2): EPEVTQTPSHQVTQMGQEVILRCVPISNHLYFYWYRQILGQKVEFLVSFYNNEISEKSEIFDDQFSVERPDGSNFTLKIRSTKLEDSAMYFCASRMTGGSGGYTFGSGTRLTVV.

V is TRBV9 and J is TRBJ1-5; D possibly corresponds to TRBD1 (5 bases). CDR1 is SGDLS and CDR2 is YYNGEE in the germline V gene. The CDR3 is 15 amino acids. V shed 2 bases and J shed 3 bases, with 12 bases lying between them. The CDR3 here is CASSVSGGINQPQHF. The CDR3 DNA is TGTGCCAGCAGCGTTTCCGGGGGGATCAATCAGCCCCAGCATTTT.

CDR3 sequence reads: CASSIAGLANTGELFF. The CDR3 region has the DNA TGTGCCAGTAGTATCGCGGGACTAGCGAACACCGGGGAGCTGTTTTTT. The chain links TRBV19 to TRBJ2-2, with 8 nucleotides matching TRBD2. The germline V gene has CDR1 LNHDA and CDR2 SQIVND (reference sequence). This CDR3 comprises 16 residues. V dropped 3 bases and J dropped 0; count of bases not matched to a gene: 3.

The table lists this clone with a few counts. CDR3 DNA sequence: TGTGCCAGCAGCCACCCCCCCGGGACAGCGAAGTCAGATACGCAGTATTTT. This translates into CASSHPPGTAKSDTQYF. The chain uses TRBV4-2 and TRBJ2-3; 7 bases agree with TRBD1. The CDR3 runs to 17 residues. Germline values: CDR1 LGHNA, CDR2 YNFKEQ. The junction had 13 bases not matched to a gene; V was cut back by 3 bases and J by 4 bases.

The V gene is TRBV29-1, the J gene TRBJ1-2; weak D call: TRBD1 (5 bases). Germline CDR1 is SQVTM and CDR2 is ANQGSEA. The CDR3 is 13 residues long. Trimming took 4 bases from V and 8 from J, leaving 17 bases between them. CDR3 DNA sequence: TGCAGCGTTGGGATGGGGCGGTGGAGGGGCTACACCTTC. The encoded protein is CSVGMGRWRGYTF.

The V call is TRBV27, the J call TRBJ2-1; 7 bases fit TRBD2. Germline CDR1 is MNHEY and CDR2 is SMNVEV (reference sequence). CDR3 length: 14 residues. V dropped 6 bases and J dropped 6; count of bases not matched to a gene: 8. The CDR3 reads CASRPGGASNEQFF. DNA for the CDR3: TGTGCCAGCAGACCGGGGGGTGCCTCCAATGAGCAGTTCTTC.

The chain is built from TRBV9 and TRBJ1-6; D not certain. The ends were cut back, 3 bases at V and 10 bases at J, with 11 bases in the middle. CDR3 size: 13 residues. Germline V gene data show CDR1 as SGDLS and CDR2 as YYNGEE. CDR3 protein: CASSAQDYSPLHF. DNA for the CDR3: TGTGCCAGCAGCGCCCAGGATTACTCACCCCTCCACTTT. Variable domain in full (rest from reference TRBV9 and TRBJ1-6): DSGVTQTPKHLITATGQRVTLRCSPRSGDLSVYWYQQSLDQGLQFLIQYYNGEERAKGNILERFSAQQFPDLHSELNLSSLELGDSALYFCASSAQDYSPLHFGNGTRLTVT.

This chain uses TRBV7-2 with TRBJ2-7; 9 bases map to TRBD1. V gave up 4 bases and J gave up 2 bases; unmatched junction bases: 3. CDR1 and CDR2 (germline): SGHTA, FQGNSA. This CDR3 region has 14 residues. CDR3 loop: CASSWRDRAYEQYF. In nucleotides, the CDR3 is TGTGCCAGCAGCTGGAGGGACAGGGCCTACGAGCAGTACTTC.

The chain combines TRBV28 with TRBJ2-7, with a tentative D call TRBD2 (5 bases). The CDR3 consists of 13 residues. Trimming cost V 9 bases and J 2 bases, with 14 bases left between them. Germline-derived CDR1 and CDR2 are MDHEN and SYDVKM. The DNA for the CDR3 is TGTGCCAGTATCCGATTCGGGGCCTACGAGCAGTACTTC. It specifies CASIRFGAYEQYF. The full variable domain, in which reference TRBV28 and TRBJ2-7 provide the parts outside the CDR3, is DVKVTQSSRYLVKRTGEKVFLECVQDMDHENMFWYRQDPGLGLRLIYFSYDVKMKEKGDIPEGYSVSREKKERFSLILESASTNQTSMYLCASIRFGAYEQYFGPGTRLTVT.

This sequence joins TRBV7-9 and TRBJ2-2; the D is unclear. Trimming cost V 7 bases and J 7 bases, with 7 bases left between them. Germline V gene lookup returns CDR1 SEHNR and CDR2 FQNEAQ (reference sequence). The CDR3 totals 11 residues. This CDR3 is CASMQVGELFF. Written as DNA, the CDR3 is TGTGCCAGCATGCAAGTCGGGGAGCTGTTTTTT.

This rearrangement joins TRBV29-1 to TRBJ2-1; 9 nucleotides agree with TRBD1. The CDR3 has 14 amino acids. Germline V gene sequence: CDR1 SQVTM, CDR2 ANQGSEA. J lost 6 bases, V lost 8 bases, and 11 bases had no gene match. The CDR3 loop is CSLRTGTGSNEQFF. CDR3 nucleotides: TGCAGCTTGAGAACCGGGACAGGGTCCAATGAGCAGTTCTTC.

The chain links TRBV7-3 to TRBJ2-1; 8 bases agree with TRBD1. This CDR3 region has 15 residues. With 0 bases clipped from V and 10 bases from J, the junction kept 8 bases outside the gene matches. Germline CDR1 and CDR2: SGHTA and FQGTGA. CDR3 residues: CASSLTSDRGREQFF. The CDR3 DNA sequence: TGTGCCAGCAGCTTAACGTCAGACAGGGGTCGAGAGCAGTTCTTC.

This clone was seen a single time. The V gene is TRBV5-5, the J gene TRBJ1-1; D is undetermined. This CDR3 has 14 amino acids. Germline V gene sequence: CDR1 SGHKS, CDR2 YYEKEE (reference sequence). Trimming took off 4 bases at V and 4 bases at J, with 14 bases between the two ends. The CDR3 spells CASSIIALRTEAFF. Here the CDR3 DNA reads TGTGCCAGCAGCATAATCGCCCTCCGCACTGAAGCTTTCTTT.

The chain is built from TRBV7-9 and TRBJ2-7, with 8 bases aligning to TRBD2. This CDR3 is 16 amino acids long. V was pared by 4 bases and J by 1 base, with 9 bases of the junction left unmatched. Germline V gene sequence: CDR1 SEHNR, CDR2 FQNEAQ (reference sequence). CDR3 sequence (DNA): TGTGCCAGCAGCTCCCCGGCGAGCGGGGGTTCCTACGAGCAGTACTTC. Protein product: CASSSPASGGSYEQYF.

The rearrangement joins TRBV4-2 to TRBJ1-3; D gene uncertain. Germline V gene sequence: CDR1 LGHNA, CDR2 YNFKEQ. V lost 0 bases and J 1 base, leaving 7 bases between the germline ends. This CDR3 spans 15 amino acids. The CDR3 DNA follows: TGTGCCAGCAGCCAAGACCGCGGGTCTGGAAACACCATATATTTT. Translation: CASSQDRGSGNTIYF.